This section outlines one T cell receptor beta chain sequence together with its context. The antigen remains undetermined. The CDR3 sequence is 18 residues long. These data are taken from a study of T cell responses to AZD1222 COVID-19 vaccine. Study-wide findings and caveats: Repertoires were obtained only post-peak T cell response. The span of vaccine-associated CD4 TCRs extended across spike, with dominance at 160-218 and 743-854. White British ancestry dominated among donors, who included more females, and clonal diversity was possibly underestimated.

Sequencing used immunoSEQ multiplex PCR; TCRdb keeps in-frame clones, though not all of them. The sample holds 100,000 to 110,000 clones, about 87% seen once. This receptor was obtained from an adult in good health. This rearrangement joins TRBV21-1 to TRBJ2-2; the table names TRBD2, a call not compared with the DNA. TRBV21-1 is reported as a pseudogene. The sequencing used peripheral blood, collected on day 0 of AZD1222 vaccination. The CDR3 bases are TGTGCCAGCAGCAATTCAGCTAGCGGGAGAAGGTGCACCGGGGAGCTGTTTTTT. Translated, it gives CASSNSASGRRCTGELFF.